This T cell receptor beta chain appears in the sequencing data of a study of B cell selection in AIRE deficiency. Points from the study as a whole: Roughly a third of healthy-shared Treg TCRbeta sequences appeared in patient Tconv cells. Shared Treg sequences had shorter CDR3s, biased toward rearrangements with few non-templated insertions. Only about 9.3% of around 3,900 shared Treg sequences were patient-specific; 31.6% healthy-specific.

Conventional CD4 T cells were sorted as CD4+CD127+ cells. Concerning this clone: Its antigen is unknown.

In the study's own analysis: Patients' conventional T cells yielded 110,000 or so distinct TCRbeta sequences; donors' some 1.4x10^5. This table comes from immunoSEQ multiplex PCR, and its TCRdb copy is limited to in-frame clones, with some not included. V, J and clone size are those of that table, while D and trimming were read from the DNA. The table has roughly 23,000 clones, 95% to 98% seen once. Germline CDR1 and CDR2: SEHNR and FQNEAQ (reference sequence). CDR3 length: 14 amino acids. V lost 5 bases and J 3 bases, leaving 11 bases between the germline ends. What was sequenced was conventional CD4+ T cells sorted from PBMCs. The chain employs TRBV7-9 and TRBJ2-4; no clear D. The origin of this receptor is a human donor with AIRE deficiency. The DNA of the CDR3 is TGTGCCAGCAGCCCACTCCGCGTCAAAAACATTCAGTACTTC. This gives the protein CASSPLRVKNIQYF. Combining the CDR3 with reference TRBV7-9 and TRBJ2-4 gives the whole variable domain DTGVSQNPRHKITKRGQNVTFRCDPISEHNRLYWYRQTLGQGPEFLTYFQNEAQLEKSRLLSDRFSAERPKGSFSTLEIQRTEQGDSAMYLCASSPLRVKNIQYFGAGTRLSVL.